Presented here are 5 T cell receptor beta chains from one specimen sequenced in a study of blood T cell repertoires in COVID-19. Assay used: immunoSEQ multiplex PCR; TCRdb lists only in-frame clones, some missing. The sample records about 240,000 clones, about 86% being singletons. The sample comprised PBMCs or T cells enriched from blood (not recorded which). The receptors derive from a woman in her 40s with acute COVID-19.

The chain links TRBV19 to TRBJ1-4; the D is unclear. CDR1 and CDR2 (germline): LNHDA, SQIVND (reference sequence). This CDR3 spans 14 amino acids. V gave up 4 bases and J gave up 5 bases, with 11 bases separating them. The CDR3: CASSTPGRNEKLFF. Written as DNA, the CDR3 is TGTGCCAGTAGTACCCCGGGTAGAAATGAAAAACTGTTTTTT.

This clone was observed a single time. This chain joins TRBV27 and TRBJ1-4, with unresolved D. In germline, CDR1 is MNHEY, CDR2 SMNVEV (reference sequence). V was clipped by 7 bases and J by 3 bases, with 12 bases between them. CDR3 size: 14 residues. CDR3 DNA sequence: TGTGCCAGCAAGGCGCGGGGAGCTAATGAAAAACTGTTTTTT. Protein product: CASKARGANEKLFF.

The rearrangement uses TRBV7-2 and TRBJ2-2; the match to TRBD2 covers 7 bases. This CDR3 is built from 16 residues. Looked up from germline, CDR1 is SGHTA and CDR2 is FQGNSA. The ends lost 3 bases at V and 7 bases at J; junction bases unmatched: 11. The CDR3 here is CASSFSGGRMVGELFF. CDR3 coding DNA: TGTGCCAGCAGCTTTTCGGGCGGGAGAATGGTCGGGGAGCTGTTTTTT.

The chain has TRBV11-3 and TRBJ2-1, with 8 nucleotides matching TRBD2. CDR1 SGHNT and CDR2 YENEEA come from the germline V gene. This CDR3 region has 14 residues. V shed 3 bases and J 9 bases; nucleotides not matched to a gene: 7. This CDR3 is CASSFGGRKSEQFF. For the CDR3, the DNA is TGTGCCAGCAGCTTCGGCGGGAGGAAGAGTGAGCAGTTCTTC.

The gene calls are TRBV9 and TRBJ2-5, with TRBD1 identical over 9 bases. CDR1 SGDLS and CDR2 YYNGEE come from the germline V gene. The length of the CDR3 is 13 residues. The J segment lost 5 bases and the V segment lost 3 bases, leaving 2 bases of the junction unmatched. The CDR3 sequence is CASSGTGEETQYF. The CDR3, as DNA: TGTGCCAGCAGCGGGACAGGGGAGGAGACCCAGTACTTC.